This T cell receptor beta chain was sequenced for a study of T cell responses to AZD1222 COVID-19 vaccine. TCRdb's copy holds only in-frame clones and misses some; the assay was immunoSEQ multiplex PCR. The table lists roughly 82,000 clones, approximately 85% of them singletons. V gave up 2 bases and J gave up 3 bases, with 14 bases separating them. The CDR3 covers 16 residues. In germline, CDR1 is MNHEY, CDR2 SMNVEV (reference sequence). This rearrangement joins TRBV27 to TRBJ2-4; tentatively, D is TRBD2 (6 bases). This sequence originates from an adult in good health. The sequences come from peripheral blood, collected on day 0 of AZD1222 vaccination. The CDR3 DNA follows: TGTGCCAGCAGTTTAGAACCGGCGGGGCTCAAAAACATTCAGTACTTC. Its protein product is CASSLEPAGLKNIQYF.